The T cell receptor beta chain under discussion was sequenced for a study of blood T cell dynamics during melanoma immunotherapy. On the study more broadly: First-line therapy was either pembrolizumab or nivolumab with ipilimumab for metastatic melanoma.

Sequencing used immunoSEQ multiplex PCR; TCRdb keeps in-frame clones, though not all of them. The sample comprises more than 6,500 clones, approximately 83% of which are singletons, and about 34% rests with the top ten. Noted time point: pre-treatment baseline. Disease control meant complete response, partial response or stable disease at 12 weeks. This receptor was taken from a human donor with melanoma. Some clones in this sample may be carry-over from other donors' samples. The source material was blood, sampled from a patient treated with checkpoint blockade.

CDR3 protein: CASSKLASVGNEQFF. The CDR3 nucleotides are TGTGCCAGTAGTAAACTGGCTAGCGTGGGCAATGAGCAGTTCTTC. The gene calls are TRBV19 and TRBJ2-1, with D possibly being TRBD2 (6 bases). The CDR3 consists of 15 residues. Germline V gene sequence: CDR1 LNHDA, CDR2 SQIVND (reference sequence). V was pared by 4 bases and J by 6 bases, with 16 bases between.